The sequence of this TCR beta chain was determined in a study of T cell responses to AZD1222 COVID-19 vaccine. Profiled with immunoSEQ multiplex PCR; TCRdb holds only in-frame clones, not every one. The sample shows around 110,000 clones, 85% to 95% of them seen only once. Study-wide results and limits: With dominance at 160-218 and 743-854, vaccine-associated CD4 TCRs spanned spike. Baseline testing showed seropositivity in only six or seven AZD1222 recipients. Once two AZD1222 doses were given, Spike-specific TCR breadth and depth went up.

A remark on this clone: The antigen is undetermined.

The CDR3 consists of 17 residues. V shed 0 bases and J shed 8 bases, with 20 bases lying between them. Germline-derived CDR1 and CDR2 are LGHDT and YNNKEL (reference sequence). The input for sequencing was peripheral blood, taken on day 0 of AZD1222 vaccination. This receptor was obtained from an adult in good health. The chain joins TRBV3-1 (or the pseudogene TRBV3-2) to TRBJ2-1, with D hard to call. CDR3 loop: CASSQDLMGPLLDEQFF. The CDR3 coding sequence is TGTGCCAGCAGCCAAGATTTGATGGGCCCCCTCCTAGATGAGCAGTTCTTC.